The text below deals with one TCR beta chain. CDR3 size: 18 residues. CDR1 and CDR2 (germline): LGHNA, YSLEER. Trimming at V came to 7 bases and at J to 10 bases, leaving 18 bases not matched to a gene. Some clones are missing from TCRdb's copy, which holds only in-frame ones; the method was immunoSEQ multiplex PCR. The sample holds about 8,000 clones; 87% are singletons and the top ten take 5% to 5.5%. These data come from a study of T cell changes during pregnancy in multiple sclerosis. The gene calls are TRBV4-3 and TRBJ2-1; 14 bases fit TRBD2. The sequencing here drew on CD8+ T cells from peripheral blood mononuclear cells, taken in the first trimester of pregnancy. The sequence derives from a female donor in good health, enrolled as a control in a pregnancy study. This chain's CDR3 is CASTSTPRGLAGVVEQFF. CDR3 nucleotide sequence: TGCGCCAGCACGTCCACCCCTCGGGGACTAGCGGGAGTAGTGGAGCAGTTCTTC.